The 28 T cell receptor beta chains in this list originate from one sample, sequenced in a study of blood T cell repertoires in COVID-19. Profiled with immunoSEQ multiplex PCR; TCRdb holds only in-frame clones, not every one. The data hold about 350,000 clones, with roughly 87% observed a single time. Sequences were obtained from PBMCs or T cells enriched from blood (not recorded which). The receptors were gathered from a woman aged 30 to 39 who had recovered from COVID-19.

The chain uses TRBV5-1 and TRBJ1-1, with TRBD1 matching 9 bases. The germline CDR1 and CDR2 sequences are SGHRS and YFSETQ. The CDR3 is 15 amino acids. Losses at the gene ends were 4 bases for V and 4 bases for J; bases not matched to a gene: 8. This CDR3 is CASSPTQGAGTEAFF. The DNA of the CDR3 is TGCGCCAGCAGCCCGACACAGGGGGCAGGCACTGAAGCTTTCTTT.

The gene calls are TRBV10-3 and TRBJ2-1; 8 nucleotides agree with TRBD2. The ends lost 2 bases at V and 2 bases at J; junction bases unmatched: 2. The CDR3 consists of 15 residues. Germline V gene data show CDR1 as ENHRY and CDR2 as SYGVKD. DNA for the CDR3: TGTGCCATCAGTGAGAATAGCGGGGCCTACAATGAGCAGTTCTTC. It yields the protein CAISENSGAYNEQFF.

This clone has only one observation. This chain uses TRBV11-2 with TRBJ1-3; D is undetermined. Germline loops: CDR1 SGHAT, CDR2 FQNNGV. The V end was cut by 2 bases, the J end by 1 base, with 9 bases between. The length of the CDR3 is 15 residues. The CDR3 loop reads CASSLLSGSGNTIYF. CDR3 in DNA: TGTGCCAGCAGCTTATTGTCGGGATCTGGAAACACCATATATTTT.

The V gene is TRBV3-1 (or the pseudogene TRBV3-2), the J gene TRBJ2-1; 8 bases match TRBD2. Germline-derived CDR1 and CDR2 are LGHDT and YNNKEL (reference sequence). V was clipped by 1 base and J by 10 bases; unmatched bases: 3. There are 13 residues in the CDR3. The chain's CDR3 is CASSQAIAGEQFF. CDR3 nucleotides: TGTGCCAGCAGCCAAGCCATAGCGGGGGAGCAGTTCTTC.

The chain carries TRBV3-1 (or the pseudogene TRBV3-2) and TRBJ1-5; 9 nucleotides match TRBD1. Trimming at V came to 4 bases and at J to 7 bases, leaving 2 bases not matched to a gene. The CDR3 totals 13 residues. Germline-derived CDR1 and CDR2 are LGHDT and YNNKEL (reference sequence). CDR3 sequence reads: CASSRDREQPQHF. CDR3 bases: TGTGCCAGCAGCCGGGACAGGGAACAGCCCCAGCATTTT.

This chain uses TRBV9 with TRBJ2-1; the match to TRBD2 covers 10 bases. This CDR3 has 17 residues. Germline V lookup: CDR1 SGDLS, CDR2 YYNGEE. V lost 3 bases and J lost 7; bases outside the gene matches: 13. CDR3 sequence: CASSGSGIAGGRNEQFF. The CDR3 DNA reads as TGTGCCAGCAGCGGGTCGGGGATAGCGGGGGGCAGGAATGAGCAGTTCTTC.

The J gene is TRBJ2-5, the V gene TRBV4-1; perhaps TRBD2 as D (6 bases). This CDR3 is 16 amino acids long. V was shortened by 1 base and J by 3 bases, with 15 bases between the two germline ends. In germline, CDR1 is MGHRA, CDR2 YSYEKL. CDR3 sequence reads: CASSQGRLGGEETQYF. The CDR3 DNA is TGCGCCAGCAGCCAAGGGCGACTGGGCGGGGAAGAGACCCAGTACTTC.

This clone came up a few times. V and J are TRBV4-2 and TRBJ1-5; no firm D call. Germline V gives CDR1 LGHNA, CDR2 YNFKEQ. Trimming took 0 bases from V and 0 from J, leaving 6 bases between them. This CDR3 has 15 residues. CDR3 sequence (DNA): TGTGCCAGCAGCCAAGAAAGGAGTAGCAATCAGCCCCAGCATTTT. Translated, it gives CASSQERSSNQPQHF.

The gene calls are TRBV7-9 and TRBJ1-2; unclear D gene. The V end was cut by 11 bases, the J end by 7 bases, with 11 bases between. Germline loops: CDR1 SEHNR, CDR2 FQNEAQ (reference sequence). The CDR3 covers 10 residues. In DNA form, the CDR3 reads TGTGCCCCTGTGGCGGCTGGCTACACCTTC. Translated, it gives CAPVAAGYTF. Looking up the rest from reference TRBV7-9 and TRBJ1-2 gives the full variable domain: DTGVSQNPRHKITKRGQNVTFRCDPISEHNRLYWYRQTLGQGPEFLTYFQNEAQLEKSRLLSDRFSAERPKGSFSTLEIQRTEQGDSAMYLCAPVAAGYTFGSGTRLTVV.

V and J are TRBV9 and TRBJ1-1; D is unclear. The germline V gene has CDR1 SGDLS and CDR2 YYNGEE. V was shortened by 0 bases and J by 4 bases, with 7 bases between the two germline ends. There are 13 residues in the CDR3. Written as DNA, the CDR3 is TGTGCCAGCAGCGTAGCTAGTGGCACTGAAGCTTTCTTT. It encodes CASSVASGTEAFF.

The rearrangement uses TRBV7-9 and TRBJ1-2, with a weak D call TRBD1 (5 bases). V was clipped by 5 bases and J by 3 bases, with 16 bases between them. Germline V gene lookup returns CDR1 SEHNR and CDR2 FQNEAQ (reference sequence). CDR3 length equals 15 residues. The CDR3 region is CASSPKARADYGYTF. CDR3 sequence (DNA): TGTGCCAGCAGCCCTAAGGCCAGGGCGGACTATGGCTACACCTTC.

On this clone: The germline gene is not matched at one end of the junction; a read error may be the cause. The chain is built from TRBV30 and TRBJ2-7; 11 bases line up with TRBD2. CDR1 and CDR2 (germline): GTSNPN, SVGIG (reference sequence). CDR3 length: 11 residues. CDR3 bases: TGTGCCTGGAGTACGGGGACTAGCGGTTTGTTC. Encoded protein: CAWSTGTSGLF.

This chain connects TRBV9 to TRBJ1-3; TRBD1 aligns across 7 bases. This CDR3 is 15 amino acids long. Germline CDR1 and CDR2: SGDLS and YYNGEE. J was trimmed by 4 bases and V by 3 bases; bases with no gene match: 7. The CDR3 loop is CASSAQGVAGNTIYF. The CDR3 DNA reads TGTGCCAGCAGCGCCCAGGGGGTAGCCGGAAACACCATATATTTT.

V usage is TRBV7-8 and J usage is TRBJ1-4, with TRBD1 matching 7 bases. This CDR3 is built from 14 residues. The germline V gene encodes CDR1 SGHVS and CDR2 FQNEAQ. The trim removed 5 bases at V and 0 bases at J, leaving 0 bases unmatched. The CDR3 loop reads CASSDRATNEKLFF. CDR3 bases: TGTGCCAGCAGCGACAGGGCAACTAATGAAAAACTGTTTTTT.

This chain links TRBV19 with TRBJ2-3; 11 nucleotides line up with TRBD1. Germline loops: CDR1 LNHDA, CDR2 SQIVND (reference sequence). The CDR3 loop spans 16 amino acids. V lost 3 bases to trimming and J lost 4 bases; unmatched junction nucleotides: 6. CDR3 residues: CASSIALGQGADTQYF. CDR3 in DNA: TGTGCCAGTAGTATTGCGTTGGGACAGGGGGCAGATACGCAGTATTTT.

The chain employs TRBV7-6 and TRBJ2-1, with D possibly being TRBD2 (5 bases). The CDR3 extends over 15 amino acids. The V end was cut by 1 base, the J end by 7 bases, with 14 bases between. Germline lookup yields CDR1 SGHVS and CDR2 FNYEAQ. The CDR3 sequence is CASSLEIGVLNEQFF. As DNA, the CDR3 is TGTGCCAGCAGCTTAGAGATCGGGGTCTTAAATGAGCAGTTCTTC. Full variable domain (missing parts from reference TRBV7-6 and TRBJ2-1): GAGVSQSPRYKVTKRGQDVALRCDPISGHVSLYWYRQALGQGPEFLTYFNYEAQQDKSGLPNDRFSAERPEGSISTLTIQRTEQRDSAMYRCASSLEIGVLNEQFFGPGTRLTVL.

The chain joins TRBV30 to TRBJ2-3, with 13 nucleotides matching TRBD2. Germline CDR1 reads GTSNPN; CDR2 reads SVGIG (reference sequence). With V trimmed by 5 bases and J by 2 bases, 4 bases remained unmatched. CDR3 length: 15 amino acids. CDR3 coding DNA: TGTGCCTGGTCCGGGACTAGCGGGAACACAGATACGCAGTATTTT. Its protein is CAWSGTSGNTDTQYF.

This rearrangement joins TRBV28 to TRBJ2-1; D is perhaps TRBD2 (5 bases). The CDR3 covers 12 residues. Deletions cut 5 bases from V and 12 bases from J, with 14 bases between. Germline CDR1 reads MDHEN; CDR2 reads SYDVKM. The CDR3 sequence is CASSPSSRGQFF. The CDR3 DNA follows: TGTGCCAGCAGTCCCTCTAGCCGGGGGCAGTTCTTC.

This clone was counted between two and nine times. The chain links TRBV6-6 to TRBJ1-5; tentatively, D is TRBD1 (5 bases). The CDR3 runs to 14 residues. Per the germline V gene, CDR1 is MNHNY and CDR2 is SVGAGI (reference sequence). Deletions cut 6 bases from V and 3 bases from J, with 12 bases between. The CDR3 coding sequence is TGTGCCAGCAGCTTACAGGAGATCAATCAGCCCCAGCATTTT. Protein: CASSLQEINQPQHF.

This rearrangement joins TRBV24-1 to TRBJ2-7, with 8 nucleotides matching TRBD1. Per the germline V gene, CDR1 is KGHDR and CDR2 is SFDVKD. With 3 bases clipped from V and 9 bases from J, the junction kept 6 bases outside the gene matches. The CDR3 runs to 13 residues. In DNA form, the CDR3 reads TGTGCCACCAGTGATAACAACAGGGGGGTGCAGTACTTC. Protein: CATSDNNRGVQYF.

The V call is TRBV4-2, the J call TRBJ2-5, with 9 positions matching TRBD1. The CDR3 is made up of 16 amino acids. The V gene end was trimmed by 0 bases and the J gene end by 4 bases; junction bases not matched to a gene: 6. The germline V gene encodes CDR1 LGHNA and CDR2 YNFKEQ. CDR3 coding DNA: TGTGCCAGCAGCCAAGAAGGACAGGGGCCGGCAGAGACCCAGTACTTC. Its translation is CASSQEGQGPAETQYF.

The rearrangement links TRBV6-1 to TRBJ1-5; D unclear. Germline V lookup: CDR1 MNHNS, CDR2 SASEGT. V lost 0 bases and J lost 0, with 6 bases in between. The CDR3 length is 15 residues. CDR3 DNA sequence: TGTGCCAGCAGTGAAGCCGGAGCTAGCAATCAGCCCCAGCATTTT. This sequence encodes CASSEAGASNQPQHF.

CDR3 nucleotides: TGTGCCAGCAGCCAAGGTGCAGGGGAGGGTTATGGCTACACCTTC. Protein product: CASSQGAGEGYGYTF. The J gene is TRBJ1-2, the V gene TRBV3-1 (or the pseudogene TRBV3-2); D perhaps matches TRBD1 (6 bases). The V gene lost 1 base and the J gene lost 5 bases, with 14 bases spanning the gap. The germline CDR1 and CDR2 sequences are LGHDT and YNNKEL (reference sequence). CDR3 size: 15 residues.

V usage is TRBV29-1 and J usage is TRBJ2-7, with D unclear. The CDR3 runs 12 residues. Between the trimmed V and J ends, which lost 3 bases and 0 bases, there was a span of 6 bases. Germline V gene data show CDR1 as SQVTM and CDR2 as ANQGSEA. The CDR3 spells CSVEGSSYEQYF. Here the CDR3 DNA reads TGCAGCGTTGAGGGCAGCTCCTACGAGCAGTACTTC.

The chain has TRBV12-5 and TRBJ2-7; D remains unclear. The CDR3 contains 13 residues. V was shortened by 7 bases and J by 3 bases, with 13 bases between the two germline ends. In germline, CDR1 is LGHNT, CDR2 FRNRAP. This CDR3 reads CASATSSRYEQYF. DNA for the CDR3: TGTGCTAGTGCAACATCCTCCCGCTACGAGCAGTACTTC.

The rearrangement links TRBV2 to TRBJ2-7; 7 bases map to TRBD1. The germline V gene has CDR1 SNHLY and CDR2 FYNNEI. This CDR3 comprises 14 residues. V shed 1 base, J shed 1 base, and the junction held 1 base outside the gene matches. CDR3 loop: CASSEGGQSYEQYF. In DNA, the CDR3 is TGTGCCAGCAGTGAAGGGGGACAGTCCTACGAGCAGTACTTC.

The chain links TRBV5-6 to TRBJ1-6; D gene uncertain. From germline, CDR1 is SGHDT and CDR2 YYEEEE. CDR3 length: 13 residues. The V and J ends lost 4 bases and 6 bases respectively, with 8 bases between them. The CDR3 loop is CASSPRFNSPLHF. The CDR3 coding sequence is TGTGCCAGCAGCCCCCGTTTTAATTCACCCCTCCACTTT.

This clone is a singleton in its sample. The V gene is TRBV5-8, the J gene TRBJ2-3, with TRBD2 matching over 10 bases. V was clipped by 1 base and J by 6 bases; unmatched bases: 5. CDR1 is SGHTS, CDR2 YDEGEE, per germline. This CDR3 spans 15 amino acids. CDR3 sequence (DNA): TGTGCCAGCAGCTTGTTTCTAGCGGGGGCCGATACGCAGTATTTT. It codes for CASSLFLAGADTQYF.